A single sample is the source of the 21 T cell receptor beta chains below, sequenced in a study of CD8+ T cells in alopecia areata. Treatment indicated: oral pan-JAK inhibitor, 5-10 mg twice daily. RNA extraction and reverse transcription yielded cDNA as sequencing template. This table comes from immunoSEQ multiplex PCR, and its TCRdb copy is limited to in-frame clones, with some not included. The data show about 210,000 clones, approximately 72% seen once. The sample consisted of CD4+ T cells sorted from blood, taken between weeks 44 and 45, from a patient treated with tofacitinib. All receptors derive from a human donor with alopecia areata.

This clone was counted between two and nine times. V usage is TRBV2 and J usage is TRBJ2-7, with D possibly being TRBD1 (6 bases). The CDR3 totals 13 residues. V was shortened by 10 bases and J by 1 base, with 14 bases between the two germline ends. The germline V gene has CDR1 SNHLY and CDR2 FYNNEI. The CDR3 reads CAIRWTASYEQYF. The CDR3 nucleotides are TGTGCCATCAGGTGGACAGCGTCCTACGAGCAGTACTTC. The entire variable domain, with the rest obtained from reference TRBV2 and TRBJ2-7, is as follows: EPEVTQTPSHQVTQMGQEVILRCVPISNHLYFYWYRQILGQKVEFLVSFYNNEISEKSEIFDDQFSVERPDGSNFTLKIRSTKLEDSAMYFCAIRWTASYEQYFGPGTRLTVT.

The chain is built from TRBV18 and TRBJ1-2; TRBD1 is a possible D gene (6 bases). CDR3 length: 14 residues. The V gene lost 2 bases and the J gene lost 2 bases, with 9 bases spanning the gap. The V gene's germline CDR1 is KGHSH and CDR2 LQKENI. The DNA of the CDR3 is TGTGCCAGCTCACCAATCCAGGGGAACTATGGCTACACCTTC. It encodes CASSPIQGNYGYTF.

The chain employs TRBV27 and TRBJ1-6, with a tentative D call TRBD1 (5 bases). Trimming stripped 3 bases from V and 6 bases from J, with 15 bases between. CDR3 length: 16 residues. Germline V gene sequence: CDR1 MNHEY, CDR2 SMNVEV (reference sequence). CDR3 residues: CASSFGAGRINSPLHF. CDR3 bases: TGTGCCAGCAGTTTCGGGGCGGGGCGGATTAATTCACCCCTCCACTTT.

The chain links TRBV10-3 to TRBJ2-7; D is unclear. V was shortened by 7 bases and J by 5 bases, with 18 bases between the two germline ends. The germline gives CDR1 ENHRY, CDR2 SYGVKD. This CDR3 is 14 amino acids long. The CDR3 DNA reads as TGTGCCATCAACGGGCAGCCGCTTGGAGACGAGCAGTACTTC. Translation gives CAINGQPLGDEQYF.

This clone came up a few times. CDR3 in DNA: TGCAGCGTTGGCAGGGGCGCACACTATGGCTACACCTTC. It specifies CSVGRGAHYGYTF. The V gene is TRBV29-1, the J gene TRBJ1-2; TRBD1 is a possible D gene (6 bases). The germline CDR1 and CDR2 sequences are SQVTM and ANQGSEA. The CDR3 consists of 13 residues. Trimming cost V 4 bases and J 3 bases, with 12 bases left between them.

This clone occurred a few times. The CDR3 protein is CASSEDLAADTQYF. The CDR3 DNA follows: TGTGCCAGCAGTGAAGACCTAGCGGCGGATACGCAGTATTTT. V gene TRBV6-4 combines with J gene TRBJ2-3; 7 nucleotides agree with TRBD2. V lost 3 bases, J lost 6 bases, and 6 bases stayed unmatched. Looked up from germline, CDR1 is MRHNA and CDR2 is SNTAGT. The CDR3 is 14 residues long.

CDR3 loop: CSVGGMDTEAFF. In nucleotides, the CDR3 is TGCAGCGTTGGGGGCATGGACACTGAAGCTTTCTTT. The chain employs TRBV29-1 and TRBJ1-1; D is possibly TRBD1 (5 bases). The V gene's germline CDR1 is SQVTM and CDR2 ANQGSEA. The CDR3 is 12 residues long. V lost 4 bases, J lost 3 bases, and 9 bases lay in between.

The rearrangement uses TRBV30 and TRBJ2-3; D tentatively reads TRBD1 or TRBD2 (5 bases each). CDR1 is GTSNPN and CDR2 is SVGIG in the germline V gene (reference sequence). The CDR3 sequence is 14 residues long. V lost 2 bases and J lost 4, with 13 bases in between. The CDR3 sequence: CAWSWSGPPDTQYF. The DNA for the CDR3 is TGTGCCTGGAGTTGGTCGGGGCCCCCAGATACGCAGTATTTT.

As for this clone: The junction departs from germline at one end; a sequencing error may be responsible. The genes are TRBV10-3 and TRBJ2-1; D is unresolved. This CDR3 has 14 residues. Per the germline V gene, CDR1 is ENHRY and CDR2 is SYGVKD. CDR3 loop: CAISESGSSNEQFF. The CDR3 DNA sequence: TGTGCCATCAGTGAGTCGGGCTCCTCCAATGAGCAGTTCTTC.

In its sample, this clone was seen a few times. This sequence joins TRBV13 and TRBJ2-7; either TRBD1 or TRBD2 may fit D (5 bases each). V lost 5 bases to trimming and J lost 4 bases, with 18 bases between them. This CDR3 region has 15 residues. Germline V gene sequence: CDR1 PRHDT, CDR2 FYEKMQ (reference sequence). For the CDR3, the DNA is TGTGCCAGCAGCCCCCGAGGGGTGGGAACTTACGAGCAGTACTTC. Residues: CASSPRGVGTYEQYF.

CDR3 residues: CASSVEDGNEQYF. The CDR3 bases are TGTGCCAGCAGCGTAGAGGACGGGAACGAGCAGTACTTC. The chain links TRBV9 to TRBJ2-7, with a weak D call TRBD2 (5 bases). Trimming stripped 0 bases from V and 5 bases from J, with 9 bases between. This CDR3 is 13 amino acids long. CDR1 and CDR2 (germline): SGDLS, YYNGEE.

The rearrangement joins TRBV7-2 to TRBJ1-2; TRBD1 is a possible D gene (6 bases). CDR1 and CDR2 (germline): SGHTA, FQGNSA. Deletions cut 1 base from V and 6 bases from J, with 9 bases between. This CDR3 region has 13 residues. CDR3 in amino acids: CASSLVNRDGYTF. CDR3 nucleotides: TGTGCCAGCAGCTTAGTAAACAGGGATGGCTACACCTTC.

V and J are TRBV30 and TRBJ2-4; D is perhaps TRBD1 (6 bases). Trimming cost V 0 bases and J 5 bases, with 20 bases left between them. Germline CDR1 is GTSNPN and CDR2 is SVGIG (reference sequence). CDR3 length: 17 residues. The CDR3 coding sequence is TGTGCCTGGAGTGTACCCACGCCCGACAGGCGCCAAAACATTCAGTACTTC. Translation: CAWSVPTPDRRQNIQYF.

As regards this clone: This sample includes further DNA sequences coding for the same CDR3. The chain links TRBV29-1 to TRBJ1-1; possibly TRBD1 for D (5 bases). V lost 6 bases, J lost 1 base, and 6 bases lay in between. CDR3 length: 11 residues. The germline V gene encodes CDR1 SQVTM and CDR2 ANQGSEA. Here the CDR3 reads CSVGQNTEAFF. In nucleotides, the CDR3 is TGCAGCGTCGGACAGAACACTGAAGCTTTCTTT.

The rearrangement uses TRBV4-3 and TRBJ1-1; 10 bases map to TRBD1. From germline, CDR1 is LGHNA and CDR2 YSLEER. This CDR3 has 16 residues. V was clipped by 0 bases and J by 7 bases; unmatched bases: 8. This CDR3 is CASSQDTDRGYGEAFF. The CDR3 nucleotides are TGCGCCAGCAGCCAAGATACGGACAGGGGGTACGGTGAAGCTTTCTTT.

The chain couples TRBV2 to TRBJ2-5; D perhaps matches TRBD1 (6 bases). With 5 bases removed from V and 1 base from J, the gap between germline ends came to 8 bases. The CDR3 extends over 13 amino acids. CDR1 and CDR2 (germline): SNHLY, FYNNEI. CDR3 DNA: TGTGCCAGCAGTTTACAGGGCCAAGAGACCCAGTACTTC. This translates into CASSLQGQETQYF.

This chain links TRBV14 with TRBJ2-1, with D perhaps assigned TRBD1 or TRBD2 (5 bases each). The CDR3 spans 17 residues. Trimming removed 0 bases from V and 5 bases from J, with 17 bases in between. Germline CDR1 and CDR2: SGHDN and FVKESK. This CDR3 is CASSQDRPGTTNNEQFF. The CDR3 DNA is TGTGCCAGCAGCCAAGATAGGCCGGGGACGACAAACAATGAGCAGTTCTTC. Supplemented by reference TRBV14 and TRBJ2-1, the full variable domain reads EAGVTQFPSHSVIEKGQTVTLRCDPISGHDNLYWYRRVMGKEIKFLLHFVKESKQDESGMPNNRFLAERTGGTYSTLKVQPAELEDSGVYFCASSQDRPGTTNNEQFFGPGTRLTVL.

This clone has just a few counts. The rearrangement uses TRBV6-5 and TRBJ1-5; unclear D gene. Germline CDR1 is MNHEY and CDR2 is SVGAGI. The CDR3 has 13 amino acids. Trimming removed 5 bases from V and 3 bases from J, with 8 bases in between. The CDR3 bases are TGTGCCAGCAGTCTCCTTGACAATCAGCCCCAGCATTTT. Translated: CASSLLDNQPQHF.

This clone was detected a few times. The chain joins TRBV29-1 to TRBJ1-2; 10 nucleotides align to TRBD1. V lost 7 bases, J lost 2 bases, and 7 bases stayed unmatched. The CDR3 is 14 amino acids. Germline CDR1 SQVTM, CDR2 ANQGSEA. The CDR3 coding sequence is TGCAGCGCTAGCCCGGGACAGGGGAACTATGGCTACACCTTC. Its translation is CSASPGQGNYGYTF. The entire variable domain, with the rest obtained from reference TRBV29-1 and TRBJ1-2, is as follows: SAVISQKPSRDICQRGTSLTIQCQVDSQVTMMFWYRQQPGQSLTLIATANQGSEATYESGFVIDKFPISRPNLTFSTLTVSNMSPEDSSIYLCSASPGQGNYGYTFGSGTRLTVV.

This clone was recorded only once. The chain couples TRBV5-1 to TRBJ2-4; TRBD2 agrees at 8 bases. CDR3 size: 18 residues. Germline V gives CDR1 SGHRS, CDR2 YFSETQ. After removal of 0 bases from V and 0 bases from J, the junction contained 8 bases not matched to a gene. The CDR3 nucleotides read TGCGCCAGCAGCTTGGCCTCGGGGGGGCTCGGAGCCAAAAACATTCAGTACTTC. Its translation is CASSLASGGLGAKNIQYF.

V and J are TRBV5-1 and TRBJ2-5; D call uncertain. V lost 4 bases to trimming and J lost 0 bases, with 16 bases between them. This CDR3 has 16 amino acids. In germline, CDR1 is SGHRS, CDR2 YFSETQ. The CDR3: CASSPGRLVDQETQYF. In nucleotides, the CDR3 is TGCGCCAGCAGCCCTGGCCGGTTGGTTGACCAAGAGACCCAGTACTTC.